A single sample is the source of the 3 T cell receptor beta chains below, sequenced in a study of T-cell reconstitution after alpha-beta-depleted transplantation in children (dated by TCRdb to between 2015 and 2016). According to the study, the label for this sample's treatment or condition signals: allogeneic hematopoietic cell transplantation with graft depleted of TCRalphabeta T cells and CD19 B cells. The library relied on PCR. Sequencing used an Illumina HiSeq 2500. To normalize quantification of the TCRbeta repertoire, the TCR libraries were built with molecular barcoding that relied on unique molecular identifiers. TCRdb reprocessed the public reads (quality trimming at Q25 with fastp, clone calling with MiXCR) and kept in-frame beta chains. Every CDR3 protein is listed once, alongside the most common genes and DNA of its rows. Recorded for this sample are approximately 630,000 distinct CDR3 sequences; 13% of them occurred a single time. Around 0.79% of the sample rests with the top ten.

The sequenced sample was PBMCs, obtained before TCRalphabeta/CD19-depleted stem cell transplant. The receptors were sampled from a girl aged 2 to 10 with congenital amegakaryocytic thrombocytopenia, due to receive a stem cell transplant.

The rearrangement joins TRBV7-9 to TRBJ2-7; TRBD1 or TRBD2 may be the D gene (5 bases each). V was cut by 3 bases and J by 1 base, with 13 bases left in between. CDR3 size: 15 residues. The germline gives CDR1 SEHNR, CDR2 FQNEAQ (reference sequence). The CDR3 loop is CASSLGPDPSYEQYF. The DNA of the CDR3 is TGTGCCAGCAGCTTGGGACCCGATCCTTCCTACGAGCAGTACTTC.

This clonotype was observed a handful of times. The V and J genes are TRBV5-1 and TRBJ1-2; D call uncertain. This CDR3 is built from 14 residues. Germline values: CDR1 SGHRS, CDR2 YFSETQ. Trimming removed 4 bases from V and 4 bases from J, with 14 bases in between. Written as DNA, the CDR3 is TGCGCCAGCAGCCGGGATCTAAAGGGCTATGGCTACACCTTC. This codes for CASSRDLKGYGYTF.

The chain uses TRBV20-1 and TRBJ2-7, with 8 bases matching TRBD2. V was pared by 1 base and J by 0 bases, with 8 bases of the junction left unmatched. CDR1 is DFQATT and CDR2 is SNEGSKA in the germline V gene (reference sequence). This CDR3 has 16 amino acids. The CDR3 reads CSARGSGISPSYEQYF. For the CDR3, the DNA is TGCAGTGCTAGAGGTAGCGGGATCTCCCCCTCCTACGAGCAGTACTTC.